The text below deals with one T cell receptor beta chain. A much larger clone lies a single base off, so this may be a read error. This entry belongs to a study of molecular identifiers for immune sequencing clone quantification. About the study: Naive CD8 RNA (around 20,000 or 100,000 cells) was divided into five aliquots, with four sequenced.

Naive CD8 T cells were sorted as CD8+CD4-CCR7+CD45RA+. Germline V gene data show CDR1 as SGDLS and CDR2 as YYNGEE. CDR3 length equals 14 residues. The use of previously described methods and listed TCR primers produced the bulk TCR libraries. TCRdb reanalysed the PCR reads using MiXCR and keeps one entry per CDR3 protein. Of under 650,000 distinct CDR3 sequences listed, about 20% are singletons. The chain recombines TRBV9 with TRBJ2-2; tentative D call: TRBD1 (6 bases). The sample was naive CD8+ T cells from blood, with Jurkat cell RNA spiked in. The subset is: FACS-sorted CD8+CD4-CCR7+CD45RA+ naive T cells. The TCR was taken from a human donor in good health. Some libraries in this study had Jurkat cell RNA spiked in. The DNA of the CDR3 is TGTGCCAGCAGCGAGTACAGGGACACCGGGGAGCTGCTTTTT. Amino acids: CASSEYRDTGELLF.